The clone carrying this T cell receptor beta chain was counted at least ten times. No antigen is known for it. This entry is derived from a study of regulatory T cells in long-lasting Graves disease. Notes on the study in general: Thyroid tissue was not sampled; only peripheral blood was. Persistent disease was associated with favored TRBV28 usage and with favored use of TRBJ1-2 and TRBJ2-5.

The sample's time point: persistent/refractory GD, antithyroid drugs over 5 years with positive TRAb. The authors made the TCR library using RNA they extracted from PBMCs. Staff drew approximately 10 milliliters of peripheral blood into EDTA tubes. Arm-PCR of CDR3 regions with iRepertoire HTBI primers generated TCR beta libraries. As originally analysed: The identification of 60 or so TRBV and over eleven TRBJ segments was made across samples. MiXCR, run by TCRdb on the multiplex PCR reads, gives a single entry per CDR3 protein. TCRdb, not the authors, supplied the V and J calls. The sample comprises a few hundred thousand distinct CDR3 sequences, around 23% of which are singletons, and more than 13% rests with the top ten. The CDR3 is made up of 15 amino acids. V shed 0 bases and J shed 5 bases, with 10 bases lying between them. The germline CDR1 and CDR2 sequences are MGHRA and YSYEKL.

The clonotype originates from a female donor with Graves disease. The sample in question was peripheral blood mononuclear cells (PBMCs), obtained when the disease was refractory, from a patient treated with antithyroid drugs. This rearrangement joins TRBV4-1 to TRBJ1-4; D ambiguous. DNA of the CDR3: TGCGCCAGCAGCCAAGAGGGAAGGTCGAATGAAAAACTGTTTTTT. It is translated as CASSQEGRSNEKLFF.